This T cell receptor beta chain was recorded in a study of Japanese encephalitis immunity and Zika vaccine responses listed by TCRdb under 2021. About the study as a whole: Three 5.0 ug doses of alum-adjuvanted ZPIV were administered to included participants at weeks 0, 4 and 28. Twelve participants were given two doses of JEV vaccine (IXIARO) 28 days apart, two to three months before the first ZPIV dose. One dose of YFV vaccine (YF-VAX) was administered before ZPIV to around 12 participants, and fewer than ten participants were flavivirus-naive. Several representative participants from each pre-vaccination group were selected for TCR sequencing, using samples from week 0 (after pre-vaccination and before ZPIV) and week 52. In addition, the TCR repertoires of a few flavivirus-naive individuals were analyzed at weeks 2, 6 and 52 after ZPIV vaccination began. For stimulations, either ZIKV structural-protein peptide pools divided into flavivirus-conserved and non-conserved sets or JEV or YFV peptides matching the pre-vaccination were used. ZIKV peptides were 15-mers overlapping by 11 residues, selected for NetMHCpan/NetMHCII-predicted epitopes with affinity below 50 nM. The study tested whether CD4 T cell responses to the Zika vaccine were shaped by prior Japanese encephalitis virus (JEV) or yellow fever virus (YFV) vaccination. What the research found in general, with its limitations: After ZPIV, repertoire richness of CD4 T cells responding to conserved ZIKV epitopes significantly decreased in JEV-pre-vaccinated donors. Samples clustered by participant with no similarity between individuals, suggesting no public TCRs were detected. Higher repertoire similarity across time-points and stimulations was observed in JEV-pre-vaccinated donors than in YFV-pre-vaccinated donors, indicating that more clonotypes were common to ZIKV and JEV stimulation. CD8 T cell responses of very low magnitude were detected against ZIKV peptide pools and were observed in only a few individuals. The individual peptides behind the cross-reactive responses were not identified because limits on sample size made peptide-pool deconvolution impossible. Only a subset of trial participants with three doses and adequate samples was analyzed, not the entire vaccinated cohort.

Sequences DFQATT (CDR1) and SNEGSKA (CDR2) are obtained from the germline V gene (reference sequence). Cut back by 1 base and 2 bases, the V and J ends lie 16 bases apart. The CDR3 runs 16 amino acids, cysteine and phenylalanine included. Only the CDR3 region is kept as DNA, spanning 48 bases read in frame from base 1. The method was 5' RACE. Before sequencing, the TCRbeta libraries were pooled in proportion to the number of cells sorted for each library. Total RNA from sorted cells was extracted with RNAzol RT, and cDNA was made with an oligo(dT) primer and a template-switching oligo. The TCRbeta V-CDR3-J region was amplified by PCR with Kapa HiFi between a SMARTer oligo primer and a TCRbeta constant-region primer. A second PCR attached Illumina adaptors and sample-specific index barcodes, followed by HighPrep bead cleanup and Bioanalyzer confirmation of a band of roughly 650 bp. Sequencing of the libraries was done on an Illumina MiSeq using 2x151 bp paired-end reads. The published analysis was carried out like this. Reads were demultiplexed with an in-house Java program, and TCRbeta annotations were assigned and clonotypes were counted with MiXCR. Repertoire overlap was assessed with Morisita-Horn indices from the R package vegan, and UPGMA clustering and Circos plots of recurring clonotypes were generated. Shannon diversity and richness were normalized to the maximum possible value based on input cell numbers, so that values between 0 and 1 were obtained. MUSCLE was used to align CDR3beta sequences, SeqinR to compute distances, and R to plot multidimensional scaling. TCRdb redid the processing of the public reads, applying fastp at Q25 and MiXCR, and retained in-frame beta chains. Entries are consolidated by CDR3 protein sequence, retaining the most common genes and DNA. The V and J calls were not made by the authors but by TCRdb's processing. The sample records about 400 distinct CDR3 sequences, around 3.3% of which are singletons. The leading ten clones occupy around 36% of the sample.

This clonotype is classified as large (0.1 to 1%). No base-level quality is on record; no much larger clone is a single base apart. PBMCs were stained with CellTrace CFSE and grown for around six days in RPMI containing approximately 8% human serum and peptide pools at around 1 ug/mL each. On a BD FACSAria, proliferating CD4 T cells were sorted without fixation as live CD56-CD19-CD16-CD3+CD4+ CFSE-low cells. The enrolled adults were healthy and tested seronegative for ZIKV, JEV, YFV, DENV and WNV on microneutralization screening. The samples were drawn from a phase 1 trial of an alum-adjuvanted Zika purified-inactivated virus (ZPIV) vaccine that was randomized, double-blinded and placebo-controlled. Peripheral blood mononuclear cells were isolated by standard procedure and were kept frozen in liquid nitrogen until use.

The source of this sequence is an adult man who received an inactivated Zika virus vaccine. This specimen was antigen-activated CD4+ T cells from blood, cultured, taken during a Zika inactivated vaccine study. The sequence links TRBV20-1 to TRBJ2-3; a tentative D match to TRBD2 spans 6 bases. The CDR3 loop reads CSARGNPGTYTDTQYF. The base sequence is TGCAGTGCTAGAGGGAACCCCGGGACTTACACAGATACGCAGTATTTT.